This passage covers 18 T cell receptor beta chains from one sample sequenced in a study of T cells of healthy individuals. MiXCR was run by TCRdb on the 5' RACE reads, yielding one entry per CDR3 protein. This sample has about 96,000 distinct CDR3 sequences; 17% occur once, and the top ten carry approximately 5.7%. The receptors come from a human donor in good health.

This clonotype appeared many times. The V and J genes are TRBV11-2 and TRBJ1-2, with D unclear. Germline lookup yields CDR1 SGHAT and CDR2 FQNNGV. V lost 6 bases and J lost 0, with 2 bases in between. This CDR3 region has 11 residues. The CDR3: CASRSNYGYTF. The DNA for the CDR3 is TGTGCCAGCAGGTCTAACTATGGCTACACCTTC.

This clonotype was counted at least ten times. This chain joins TRBV29-1 and TRBJ2-1, with 9 nucleotides matching TRBD1. The CDR3 is made up of 12 amino acids. Germline V gives CDR1 SQVTM, CDR2 ANQGSEA. The junction had 3 bases not matched to a gene; V was cut back by 4 bases and J by 8 bases. This CDR3 reads CSVGDRVYEQFF. In nucleotides, the CDR3 is TGCAGCGTTGGGGACAGGGTCTATGAGCAGTTCTTC.

This clonotype was seen ten or more times. V usage is TRBV24-1 and J usage is TRBJ2-1; D may be TRBD1 (7 bases). The germline V gene encodes CDR1 KGHDR and CDR2 SFDVKD. CDR3 length: 16 amino acids. V was clipped by 4 bases and J by 1 base, with 13 bases between them. The CDR3, as DNA: TGTGCCACCAGTGAGCCCAGGGGGGATTCCTACAATGAGCAGTTCTTC. Its translation: CATSEPRGDSYNEQFF.

This clonotype was seen many times. The chain employs TRBV6-2 or TRBV6-3 and TRBJ1-1, with 9 bases identical to TRBD1. Germline V gene lookup returns CDR1 MNHEY and CDR2 SVGEGT. The CDR3 runs 16 residues. J lost 0 bases, V lost 4 bases, and 6 bases had no gene match. CDR3 in amino acids: CASSSGQGRMNTEAFF. The CDR3 coding sequence is TGTGCCAGCAGTTCGGGACAGGGCAGGATGAACACTGAAGCTTTCTTT.

This clonotype was detected ten times or more. V usage is TRBV10-3 and J usage is TRBJ1-6; D gene uncertain. In germline, CDR1 is ENHRY, CDR2 SYGVKD. V dropped 2 bases and J dropped 8 bases, with 4 bases sitting between them. The CDR3 spans 12 residues. CDR3 in amino acids: CAISETYSPLHF. As DNA, the CDR3 is TGTGCCATCAGTGAGACCTATTCACCCCTCCACTTT.

This clonotype showed up just a few times. CDR3 residues: CASRFRTGSPGANVLTF. For the CDR3, the DNA is TGCGCCAGCAGGTTCCGTACAGGGTCCCCTGGGGCCAACGTCCTGACTTTC. V usage is TRBV23-1 and J usage is TRBJ2-6; a weak D match, TRBD1 (6 bases). TRBV23-1 is recorded as an ORF, its role being uncertain. V was trimmed by 6 bases and J by 2 bases, leaving 17 bases between them. There are 17 residues in the CDR3.

There are a few counts of this clonotype. The chain uses TRBV7-2 and TRBJ2-3; D unresolved. Per the germline V gene, CDR1 is SGHTA and CDR2 is FQGNSA. There are 12 residues in the CDR3. Trimming took off 5 bases at V and 3 bases at J, with 6 bases between the two ends. In DNA form, the CDR3 reads TGTGCCAGCAGCACCGGTACAGATACGCAGTATTTT. The encoded protein is CASSTGTDTQYF.

This clonotype was observed a handful of times. The rearrangement links TRBV3-1 to TRBJ2-2, with D uncertain. The CDR3 loop spans 15 amino acids. The germline gives CDR1 LGHDT, CDR2 YNNKEL (reference sequence). Trimming took 2 bases from V and 3 from J, leaving 10 bases between them. The CDR3 DNA sequence: TGTGCCAGCAGCCAATTTTTGTCGGACACCGGGGAGCTGTTTTTT. This encodes CASSQFLSDTGELFF.

V and J are TRBV7-9 and TRBJ1-4, with 9 bases aligning to TRBD1. V shed 4 bases, J shed 5 bases, and the junction held 5 bases outside the gene matches. CDR1 is SEHNR, CDR2 FQNEAQ, per germline (reference sequence). The CDR3 extends over 15 amino acids. The CDR3 spells CASSSTGGVNEKLFF. In DNA form, the CDR3 reads TGTGCCAGCAGCTCTACAGGGGGCGTGAATGAAAAACTGTTTTTT.

The gene calls are TRBV6-6 and TRBJ2-3; D unclear. Trimming pared 6 bases from V and 2 bases from J, leaving 27 bases between. This CDR3 contains 19 residues. Germline CDR1 is MNHNY and CDR2 is SVGAGI (reference sequence). Here the CDR3 DNA reads TGTGCCAGCAGATCAGTCCGGCGAGGCCTCGTTTCGAACACAGATACGCAGTATTTT. Translation gives CASRSVRRGLVSNTDTQYF.

This clonotype was seen only a few times. This chain connects TRBV5-1 to TRBJ2-7; possibly TRBD2 for D (6 bases). The ends were cut back, 5 bases at V and 0 bases at J, with 15 bases in the middle. Germline V CDR1 and CDR2: SGHRS, YFSETQ. The CDR3 extends over 15 amino acids. CDR3 in amino acids: CASSSGTQVSYEQYF. The CDR3 DNA is TGCGCCAGCAGTTCCGGGACTCAAGTCTCCTACGAGCAGTACTTC.

This clonotype was found once. The chain has TRBV29-1 and TRBJ1-1; D remains ambiguous. With 6 bases removed from V and 5 bases from J, the gap between germline ends came to 10 bases. This CDR3 has 11 residues. CDR1 and CDR2 (germline): SQVTM, ANQGSEA. The CDR3 sequence: CSVLDGTEAFF. CDR3 bases: TGCAGCGTGCTAGATGGTACTGAAGCTTTCTTT. The entire variable domain, with the rest obtained from reference TRBV29-1 and TRBJ1-1, is as follows: SAVISQKPSRDICQRGTSLTIQCQVDSQVTMMFWYRQQPGQSLTLIATANQGSEATYESGFVIDKFPISRPNLTFSTLTVSNMSPEDSSIYLCSVLDGTEAFFGQGTRLTVV.

The chain links TRBV28 to TRBJ1-1; D is possibly TRBD1 (5 bases). In germline, CDR1 is MDHEN, CDR2 SYDVKM. The CDR3 is made up of 14 amino acids. Trimming left V 3 bases short and J 4 bases short, with 12 bases between. This chain's CDR3 is CASSFPSRGTEAFF. In nucleotides, the CDR3 is TGTGCCAGCAGTTTCCCGTCTAGGGGCACTGAAGCTTTCTTT. Full variable domain (missing parts from reference TRBV28 and TRBJ1-1): DVKVTQSSRYLVKRTGEKVFLECVQDMDHENMFWYRQDPGLGLRLIYFSYDVKMKEKGDIPEGYSVSREKKERFSLILESASTNQTSMYLCASSFPSRGTEAFFGQGTRLTVV.

This clonotype was seen at least ten times. DNA for the CDR3: TGTGCCAGCAGCCAACGGGGGCCGGATGAGCAGTTCTTC. As protein: CASSQRGPDEQFF. The chain is built from TRBV3-1 and TRBJ2-1; either TRBD1 or TRBD2 may fit D (6 bases each). V gave up 2 bases and J gave up 8 bases, with 10 bases separating them. The length of the CDR3 is 13 residues. Germline CDR1 reads LGHDT; CDR2 reads YNNKEL (reference sequence).

This clonotype was observed at least ten times. This chain joins TRBV20-1 and TRBJ2-5; D perhaps matches TRBD2 (5 bases). Between the trimmed V and J ends, which lost 6 bases and 1 base, there was a span of 15 bases. The CDR3 consists of 14 residues. The germline gives CDR1 DFQATT, CDR2 SNEGSKA (reference sequence). The CDR3 bases are TGCAGTGCACAATTCGGAGGCCCCCAAGAGACCCAGTACTTC. This translates into CSAQFGGPQETQYF.

The sample holds a few counts of this clonotype. This chain links TRBV7-9 with TRBJ2-5; D not resolved. Per the germline V gene, CDR1 is SEHNR and CDR2 is FQNEAQ (reference sequence). This CDR3 is 10 amino acids long. Trimming left V 5 bases short and J 5 bases short, with 3 bases between. CDR3 loop: CASSPETQYF. The CDR3 nucleotides are TGTGCCAGCAGCCCTGAGACCCAGTACTTC.

The sample holds a few counts of this clonotype. This chain connects TRBV29-1 to TRBJ1-1; D perhaps matches TRBD1 (5 bases). Trimming stripped 4 bases from V and 10 bases from J, with 13 bases between. This CDR3 has 11 amino acids. The germline gives CDR1 SQVTM, CDR2 ANQGSEA. This CDR3 is CSVVRALGAFF. In DNA form, the CDR3 reads TGCAGCGTTGTCAGGGCTCTGGGAGCTTTCTTT. Based on the CDR3 plus reference TRBV29-1 and TRBJ1-1, the full variable domain is SAVISQKPSRDICQRGTSLTIQCQVDSQVTMMFWYRQQPGQSLTLIATANQGSEATYESGFVIDKFPISRPNLTFSTLTVSNMSPEDSSIYLCSVVRALGAFFGQGTRLTVV.

This chain connects TRBV7-9 to TRBJ2-1, with 8 bases aligning to TRBD2. Germline-derived CDR1 and CDR2 are SEHNR and FQNEAQ (reference sequence). This CDR3 is built from 16 residues. J gave up 4 bases and V 1 base, and 6 bases lay outside the gene matches. The CDR3 nucleotides are TGTGCCAGCAGCTTAGTTCAGCGCGGGGGGTACAATGAGCAGTTCTTC. This translates into CASSLVQRGGYNEQFF.